These 6 T cell receptor beta chains share one sample of origin, sequenced in a study of blood T cell repertoires in COVID-19. Sequenced by immunoSEQ multiplex PCR; TCRdb stores in-frame clones only, minus some. The table records about 62,000 clones, roughly 90% of them present only once. Source material: peripheral blood. The receptors here all came from a human donor in a cohort sampled during active COVID-19.

The sample holds a few counts of this clone. The V call is TRBV19, the J call TRBJ1-1, with 8 positions matching TRBD1. Germline CDR1 and CDR2: LNHDA and SQIVND (reference sequence). V lost 5 bases to trimming and J lost 8 bases; unmatched junction nucleotides: 4. This CDR3 has 12 amino acids. CDR3 nucleotides: TGTGCCAGTAGTCAGGGGGCAGGGGAAGCTTTCTTT. Translating it yields CASSQGAGEAFF.

The chain employs TRBV21-1 and TRBJ2-3; TRBD1 reflects the table's D call only, with no check against the DNA. TRBV21-1 is tagged as a pseudogene. The CDR3 runs to 15 residues. The CDR3 region is CASSPTGDPSDTQYF. In nucleotides, the CDR3 is TGTGCCAGCAGCCCTACAGGGGATCCGTCAGATACGCAGTATTTT.

The chain combines TRBV13 with TRBJ2-1, with 11 bases aligning to TRBD2. The germline gives CDR1 PRHDT, CDR2 FYEKMQ (reference sequence). Losses at the gene ends were 4 bases for V and 1 base for J; bases not matched to a gene: 9. The length of the CDR3 is 18 residues. The CDR3 coding sequence is TGTGCCAGCAGCTCCCGACTAGCGGGACTGACTTCCTACAATGAGCAGTTCTTC. It yields the protein CASSSRLAGLTSYNEQFF. The whole variable domain, remainder taken from reference TRBV13 and TRBJ2-1, is AAGVIQSPRHLIKEKRETATLKCYPIPRHDTVYWYQQGPGQDPQFLISFYEKMQSDKGSIPDRFSAQQFSDYHSELNMSSLELGDSALYFCASSSRLAGLTSYNEQFFGPGTRLTVL.

J is TRBJ1-2 and V is TRBV11-2, with a possible D match to TRBD1 (5 bases). Germline lookup yields CDR1 SGHAT and CDR2 FQNNGV. V was clipped by 1 base and J by 3 bases, with 9 bases between them. The CDR3 sequence is 14 residues long. CDR3 sequence: CASSLVTGDYGYTF. The CDR3 region has the DNA TGTGCCAGCAGCTTAGTCACAGGAGACTATGGCTACACCTTC.

The chain uses TRBV15 and TRBJ2-7; no reliable D call. The germline V gene encodes CDR1 LNHNV and CDR2 YYDKDF (reference sequence). The V end was cut by 2 bases, the J end by 2 bases, with 13 bases between. The CDR3 runs 15 residues. The CDR3 region has the DNA TGTGCCACCAGCAGACCCAACCAGGCCCCCTACGAGCAGTACTTC. Its translation: CATSRPNQAPYEQYF.

The V gene is TRBV12-5, the J gene TRBJ2-7; tentative D call: TRBD2 (5 bases). The CDR3 has 14 amino acids. Germline V gives CDR1 LGHNT, CDR2 FRNRAP. With 6 bases removed from V and 2 bases from J, the gap between germline ends came to 14 bases. For the CDR3, the DNA is TGTGCTAGTGGACGGGGATTACTAACCTACGAGCAGTACTTC. Its protein product is CASGRGLLTYEQYF.